Detailed here is one TCR beta chain. The data originate from a study of blood T cell repertoires in COVID-19. At the level of the study: PBMCs, B-cell-depleted T cells, or T cells provided the cDNA or gDNA that made up the material.

Method: immunoSEQ multiplex PCR; TCRdb's copy keeps in-frame clones and lacks some. The sample lists 180,000 or so clones, around 87% seen once, with roughly 2.5% in the top ten. The germline gives CDR1 LNHDA, CDR2 SQIVND (reference sequence). Trimming removed 5 bases from V and 1 base from J; junction bases left unmatched: 6. This CDR3 is 15 amino acids long. The chain carries TRBV19 and TRBJ1-1; the match to TRBD1 covers 8 bases. The sequenced material came from peripheral blood. The sequence was collected from a man between 40 and 49 years old with active or convalescent COVID-19. This CDR3 is CASSPPGTGNTEAFF. The CDR3 coding sequence is TGTGCCAGTAGTCCTCCAGGGACAGGGAACACTGAAGCTTTCTTT. Full variable domain (missing parts from reference TRBV19 and TRBJ1-1): DGGITQSPKYLFRKEGQNVTLSCEQNLNHDAMYWYRQDPGQGLRLIYYSQIVNDFQKGDIAEGYSVSREKKESFPLTVTSAQKNPTAFYLCASSPPGTGNTEAFFGQGTRLTVV.